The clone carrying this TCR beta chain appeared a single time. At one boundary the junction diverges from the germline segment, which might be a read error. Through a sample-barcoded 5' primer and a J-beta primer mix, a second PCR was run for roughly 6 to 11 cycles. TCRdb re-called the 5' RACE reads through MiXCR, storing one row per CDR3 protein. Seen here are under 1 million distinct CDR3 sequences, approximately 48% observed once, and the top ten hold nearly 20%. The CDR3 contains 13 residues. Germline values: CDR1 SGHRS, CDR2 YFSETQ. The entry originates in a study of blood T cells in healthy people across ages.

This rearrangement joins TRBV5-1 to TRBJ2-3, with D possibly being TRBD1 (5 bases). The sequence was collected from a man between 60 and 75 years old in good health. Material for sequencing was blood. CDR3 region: CTSSRGRTDTQYF. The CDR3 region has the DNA TGCACCAGCAGTAGGGGCCGCACAGATACGCAGTATTTT. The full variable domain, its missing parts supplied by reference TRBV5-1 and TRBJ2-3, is KAGVTQTPRYLIKTRGQQVTLSCSPISGHRSVSWYQQTPGQGLQFLFEYFSETQRNKGNFPGRFSGRQFSNSRSEMNVSTLELGDSALYLCTSSRGRTDTQYFGPGTRLTVL.